A single sample gave rise to the 26 T cell receptor beta chains below, sequenced in a study of T-cell memory formation after mild COVID-19. TCRdb independently ran MiXCR on the 5' RACE reads; one entry per CDR3 protein. The table records about 180,000 distinct CDR3 sequences, roughly 18% of them present only once. Sequencing was performed on PBMCs or a T cell subset sorted from them (not recorded which). The source of these receptors is a man between 18 and 35 years old who had mild COVID-19 (a few samples of this study predate the infection). Cell type and time point are not known.

The rearrangement links TRBV12-3 or TRBV12-4 to TRBJ2-7; TRBD1 aligns across 7 bases. J gave up 3 bases and V 8 bases, and 13 bases lay outside the gene matches. The length of the CDR3 is 15 residues. As DNA, the CDR3 is TGTGCCAGCGAAATTCGACAGGGCTTTTTCTACGAGCAGTACGTC. Its translation is CASEIRQGFFYEQYV.

This clonotype was counted only a few times. The gene calls are TRBV15 and TRBJ2-6; D remains ambiguous. V was clipped by 4 bases and J by 4 bases, with 11 bases between them. This CDR3 has 15 amino acids. Germline loops: CDR1 LNHNV, CDR2 YYDKDF (reference sequence). The CDR3 protein is CATSNRYPGANVLTF. The CDR3, as DNA: TGTGCCACCAGCAATCGGTATCCCGGGGCCAACGTCCTGACTTTC.

This clonotype has only a few counts. The chain joins TRBV5-1 to TRBJ2-7; perhaps TRBD2 as D (5 bases). Trimming cost V 0 bases and J 4 bases, with 14 bases left between them. Per the germline V gene, CDR1 is SGHRS and CDR2 is YFSETQ. The CDR3 totals 15 residues. Written as DNA, the CDR3 is TGCGCCAGCAGCTTGGCCCCCGGGGTCAGTTACGAGCAGTACTTC. Translated, it gives CASSLAPGVSYEQYF.

The chain links TRBV5-1 to TRBJ2-2; D gene unclear. The germline V gene encodes CDR1 SGHRS and CDR2 YFSETQ. CDR3 length equals 12 residues. With 0 bases removed from V and 6 bases from J, the gap between germline ends came to 3 bases. Here the CDR3 reads CASSLEAGELFF. The CDR3 DNA is TGCGCCAGCAGCTTGGAAGCCGGGGAGCTGTTTTTT.

J is TRBJ2-3 and V is TRBV10-3, with 8 nucleotides matching TRBD2. The length of the CDR3 is 13 residues. Germline V gene lookup returns CDR1 ENHRY and CDR2 SYGVKD. The V segment lost 6 bases and the J segment 6 bases; nucleotides outside the gene matches: 5. CDR3 protein: CAIRREGADTQYF. DNA of the CDR3: TGTGCCATCAGACGGGAGGGCGCGGATACGCAGTATTTT.

This sequence joins TRBV12-5 and TRBJ2-1, with D tentatively TRBD1 (5 bases). The CDR3 is 16 amino acids. The V and J ends lost 0 bases and 8 bases respectively, with 17 bases between them. Germline lookup yields CDR1 LGHNT and CDR2 FRNRAP. The CDR3 DNA reads as TGTGCTAGTGGTTTGGTGGTTCGTGGGGCCCCCGATGAGCAGTTCTTC. Protein: CASGLVVRGAPDEQFF.

This clonotype turned up a few times. This rearrangement joins TRBV12-3 or TRBV12-4 to TRBJ1-4, with 8 bases fitting TRBD1. Germline trimming cut 6 bases from V and 4 bases from J; bases unmatched to any gene: 10. The CDR3 is made up of 16 amino acids. CDR3 DNA sequence: TGTGCCAGCAGCCCGCGGGGGACAGGAGATAATGAAAAACTGTTTTTT. This translates into CASSPRGTGDNEKLFF.

The chain is built from TRBV5-1 and TRBJ1-6; 8 bases are a match to TRBD1. J gave up 9 bases and V 4 bases, and 6 bases lay outside the gene matches. This CDR3 is built from 14 residues. Per germline, CDR1 SGHRS and CDR2 YFSETQ. The CDR3 DNA reads TGCGCCAGCAGCCCCTCCAGGGGGCCTTCACCCCTCCACTTT. Translating gives CASSPSRGPSPLHF.

This clonotype was observed a few times. V and J are TRBV11-2 and TRBJ1-1; D is ambiguous. This CDR3 comprises 12 residues. Germline V gives CDR1 SGHAT, CDR2 FQNNGV. Trimming removed 5 bases from V and 2 bases from J, with 6 bases in between. The CDR3 DNA is TGTGCCAGCAGCCCATTAAACACTGAAGCTTTCTTT. Protein: CASSPLNTEAFF.

This clonotype has a handful of counts. The gene calls are TRBV7-2 and TRBJ2-5, with 13 bases identical to TRBD2. Germline lookup yields CDR1 SGHTA and CDR2 FQGNSA. J was trimmed by 6 bases and V by 5 bases; bases with no gene match: 9. There are 16 residues in the CDR3. CDR3 sequence: CASSDTSGGVSKTQYF. The CDR3 region has the DNA TGTGCCAGCAGCGATACTAGCGGGGGGGTTTCAAAGACCCAGTACTTC.

The sample holds a few counts of this clonotype. This sequence joins TRBV7-9 and TRBJ2-7, with D perhaps given as TRBD1 or TRBD2 (5 bases each). The V end was cut by 0 bases, the J end by 12 bases, with 15 bases between. CDR1 and CDR2 from the germline V gene are SEHNR and FQNEAQ (reference sequence). There are 13 residues in the CDR3. CDR3 sequence reads: CASSLAGTRLMYV. The CDR3 DNA reads as TGTGCCAGCAGCTTAGCCGGGACCCGACTTATGTACGTC.

The chain recombines TRBV24-1 with TRBJ2-1; D gene uncertain. Trimming took 3 bases from V and 0 from J, leaving 11 bases between them. The CDR3 has 16 residues. Germline CDR1 is KGHDR and CDR2 is SFDVKD. The CDR3 sequence is CATSDPGPRSYNEQFF. The CDR3 DNA is TGTGCCACCAGTGATCCCGGACCGCGCTCCTACAATGAGCAGTTCTTC.

This clonotype occurred once. J is TRBJ2-2 and V is TRBV3-1; D is unclear. The CDR3 loop spans 14 amino acids. The V gene's germline CDR1 is LGHDT and CDR2 YNNKEL (reference sequence). With 4 bases removed from V and 0 bases from J, the gap between germline ends came to 6 bases. The chain's CDR3 is CASSRDPNTGELFF. CDR3 DNA sequence: TGTGCCAGCAGCCGGGATCCGAACACCGGGGAGCTGTTTTTT.

The chain is built from TRBV4-3 and TRBJ1-6, with TRBD1 matching over 7 bases. The germline gives CDR1 LGHNA, CDR2 YSLEER. Unmatched junction bases numbered 9, after V lost 1 base and J lost 9 bases. The CDR3 contains 16 residues. The CDR3 nucleotides are TGCGCCAGCAGCCAAGGGGCCCAGGGGGGAATTTCACCCCTCCACTTT. Translated: CASSQGAQGGISPLHF.

The V and J genes are TRBV11-2 and TRBJ2-7; TRBD1 might be the D (6 bases). This CDR3 is built from 14 residues. Trimming stripped 4 bases from V and 7 bases from J, with 17 bases between. Germline loops: CDR1 SGHAT, CDR2 FQNNGV. The CDR3 region is CASSSFAGAGEQYF. CDR3 coding DNA: TGTGCCAGCAGCTCGTTCGCAGGGGCAGGAGAGCAGTACTTC.

With respect to this clonotype: At one end, the junction sequence differs from germline, possibly due to a read error. This chain links TRBV20-1 with TRBJ2-7; D not resolved. Looked up from germline, CDR1 is DFQATT and CDR2 is SNEGSKA (reference sequence). The CDR3 contains 14 residues. CDR3 amino acids: CSAREGRLSHEQYF. The CDR3 nucleotides read TGCAGTGCTAGAGAAGGCAGACTCTCCCACGAGCAGTACTTC.

This clonotype occurred many times. The chain is built from TRBV7-2 and TRBJ1-6; tentative D call: TRBD1 (5 bases). V was clipped by 1 base and J by 10 bases, with 14 bases between them. Germline CDR1 and CDR2: SGHTA and FQGNSA. This CDR3 contains 15 residues. The CDR3 reads CASSLGGEGGSPLHF. Here the CDR3 DNA reads TGTGCCAGCAGCTTAGGGGGCGAAGGCGGCTCACCCCTCCACTTT.

This rearrangement joins TRBV6-2 or TRBV6-3 to TRBJ2-7; TRBD2 might be the D (5 bases). Germline V gene lookup returns CDR1 MNHEY and CDR2 SVGEGT. CDR3 length equals 13 residues. V lost 2 bases to trimming and J lost 5 bases, with 10 bases between them. This CDR3 reads CASSYAGFNEQYF. DNA of the CDR3: TGTGCCAGCAGTTACGCGGGTTTCAACGAGCAGTACTTC.

Turning to this clonotype: An end of the junction differs from the germline gene, which may be a read error. The chain uses TRBV5-1 and TRBJ2-7, with TRBD1 matching 7 bases. From germline, CDR1 is SGHRS and CDR2 YFSETQ. This CDR3 region has 12 residues. The CDR3 sequence: CASSLDRGSVNF. DNA of the CDR3: TGCGCCAGCAGCTTGGACAGGGGTTCGGTGAACTTC.

The V call is TRBV18, the J call TRBJ1-1, with D possibly matching TRBD1 (6 bases). V lost 1 base and J 5 bases, leaving 11 bases between the germline ends. The V gene's germline CDR1 is KGHSH and CDR2 LQKENI. This CDR3 has 14 residues. The CDR3 DNA reads as TGTGCCAGCTCACCACTGGCAGGGGAGACTGAAGCTTTCTTT. Translated, it gives CASSPLAGETEAFF.

This clonotype was seen a few times. The genes are TRBV29-1 and TRBJ2-3; no clear D. CDR1 and CDR2 (germline): SQVTM, ANQGSEA. CDR3 length: 10 residues. With 7 bases removed from V and 1 base from J, the gap between germline ends came to 3 bases. The CDR3 DNA follows: TGCAGCGCCCGCACAGATACGCAGTATTTT. Translation gives CSARTDTQYF.

This chain uses TRBV18 with TRBJ2-3; TRBD2 matches at 11 bases. The germline CDR1 and CDR2 sequences are KGHSH and LQKENI. After removal of 6 bases from V and 2 bases from J, the junction contained 1 base not matched to a gene. The CDR3 consists of 14 residues. The CDR3 protein is CASSGLAATDTQYF. CDR3 bases: TGTGCCAGCTCGGGACTAGCGGCCACAGATACGCAGTATTTT. Looking up the rest from reference TRBV18 and TRBJ2-3 gives the full variable domain: NAGVMQNPRHLVRRRGQEARLRCSPMKGHSHVYWYRQLPEEGLKFMVYLQKENIIDESGMPKERFSAEFPKEGPSILRIQQVVRGDSAAYFCASSGLAATDTQYFGPGTRLTVL.

The chain carries TRBV10-3 and TRBJ1-4; D gene ambiguous. V was cut by 4 bases and J by 2 bases, with 11 bases left in between. The CDR3 has 15 residues. Per the germline V gene, CDR1 is ENHRY and CDR2 is SYGVKD. The CDR3 bases are TGTGCCATCAGTGTCCGTGGAGGCACTAATGAAAAACTGTTTTTT. As protein: CAISVRGGTNEKLFF.

The chain combines TRBV5-1 with TRBJ1-4, with 9 positions matching TRBD1. The CDR3 has 14 amino acids. Trimming took 6 bases from V and 5 from J; bases not matched to a gene: 5. Germline CDR1 is SGHRS and CDR2 is YFSETQ. CDR3 protein: CASTPGQGNEKLFF. CDR3 in DNA: TGCGCCAGCACCCCGGGACAGGGCAATGAAAAACTGTTTTTT.

This sequence joins TRBV4-2 and TRBJ2-7; no definite D call. Looked up from germline, CDR1 is LGHNA and CDR2 is YNFKEQ. Between the trimmed V and J ends, which lost 0 bases and 5 bases, there was a span of 11 bases. The CDR3 totals 14 residues. CDR3 coding DNA: TGTGCCAGCAGCCAAGATCGAGGTAGTGACGAGCAGTACTTC. Translating it yields CASSQDRGSDEQYF.

In this sample, this clonotype turned up a few times. The CDR3 sequence is CASSHQTTSGGTDTQYF. The CDR3 nucleotides read TGCGCCAGCAGCCATCAAACGACTAGCGGAGGCACAGATACGCAGTATTTT. The chain carries TRBV4-3 and TRBJ2-3; TRBD2 aligns across 9 bases. Germline trimming cut 3 bases from V and 1 base from J; bases unmatched to any gene: 8. Looked up from germline, CDR1 is LGHNA and CDR2 is YSLEER. The CDR3 is 17 residues long.